These T cell receptor beta chains were read from a single sample in a study of cytotoxic CD8 clonotypes in ibrutinib-treated CLL. The repertoire was sequenced with immunoSEQ multiplex PCR; TCRdb's copy has only in-frame clones and lacks some. The table shows 250,000 to 350,000 clones, with around 69% occurring only once. The material sequenced was PBMCs, taken at disease progression, from a patient treated with ibrutinib. All receptors come from a human donor with chronic lymphocytic leukemia. The conserved cysteine and the conserved F or W are not part of the CDR3 here.

J gene,V gene,CDR3 protein
TRBJ2-7,TRBV18,ASSPGAGGRYEQY
TRBJ1-2,TRBV27,ASREMDRSQGYT
TRBJ1-1,TRBV25-1,ASSLPGDTEAF
TRBJ1-2,TRBV4-1,ASSPQTAGGYGYT
TRBJ2-7,TRBV27,ASRLAGVPNSYEQY
TRBJ2-7,TRBV13,ASSLGRTVGHEQY
TRBJ2-7,TRBV19,ASRRTGAGSEQY
TRBJ2-3,TRBV7-9,ASGDYTDTQY
TRBJ2-1,TRBV27,ASSLQPGLGEQF
TRBJ1-6,TRBV19,ASSHSGGDSPLH
TRBJ2-1,TRBV28,ASSLLADLYNEQF
TRBJ1-2,TRBV6-1,ASSAFSGAVGLYGYT
TRBJ1-5,TRBV4-1,ASSQERGRQPQH
TRBJ2-7,TRBV28,ACEPRALYEQY
TRBJ2-1,TRBV9,ASSLRTGVFNEQF
TRBJ2-7,TRBV20-1,SATSVGEQY
TRBJ1-3,TRBV6-5,ASSTNRNTIY
TRBJ1-1,TRBV15,ATSRDGLNTEAF
TRBJ2-3,TRBV6-4,ASSDTGPTDTQY
TRBJ1-2,TRBV2,ASSASFNYGYT
TRBJ2-5,TRBV10-2,ASSEYGETQY
TRBJ2-3,TRBV18,ASSPGTGVTDTQY
TRBJ2-3,TRBV7-9,ASSSTGNGPTDTQY
TRBJ2-7,TRBV11-3,ASSSSTQGQQY